This TCR beta chain was found in a study of T cells in Graves' hyperthyroidism and ophthalmopathy. The investigators amplified TCR beta CDR3 regions from RNA transcripts. First-round RT-PCR targeting the TCR CDR3 was performed with the HTBI primer set. One entry per CDR3 protein results from TCRdb running MiXCR on the multiplex PCR reads. The sample includes 530,000 or so distinct CDR3 sequences, roughly a quarter of them seen just once. Germline V CDR1 and CDR2: LNHNV, YYDKDF (reference sequence). With 0 bases removed from V and 11 bases from J, the gap between germline ends came to 16 bases. The CDR3 is made up of 14 amino acids. In this sample, this clonotype turned up many times.

This sequence originates from a woman in her 30s with Graves' ophthalmopathy. The specimen was blood. The chain combines TRBV15 with TRBJ1-1; D is unclear. CDR3 DNA sequence: TGTGCCACCAGCAGAGATAGGACGGCGAATGTGGCTTTCTTT. Its protein product is CATSRDRTANVAFF. Based on the CDR3 plus reference TRBV15 and TRBJ1-1, the full variable domain is DAMVIQNPRYQVTQFGKPVTLSCSQTLNHNVMYWYQQKSSQAPKLLFHYYDKDFNNEADTPDNFQSRRPNTSFCFLDIRSPGLGDTAMYLCATSRDRTANVAFFGQGTRLTVV.